This paragraph covers one T cell receptor beta chain sequence. Its antigen is not known. The data derive from a study of T cell repertoires in cytomegalovirus infection. Background on the study: The authors used CMV epitopes that were HLA-C-restricted (recently identified) and HLA-B-restricted (well studied).

Broader study findings: People with CMV and the relevant HLA were identified by cumulative public TCR beta family frequency. Dominating the ex vivo response were HLA-C-restricted CMV-specific TCR beta clonotypes.

TCRdb reprocessed the reads with MiXCR, giving one entry per CDR3 protein. This table holds tens of thousands of distinct CDR3 sequences, around 18% found once. This receptor was taken from a human donor in good health (CMV status not recorded). Some clones in this sample may be carry-over from other donors' samples. The sequenced sample was CD8+ T cells from cultured PBMCs, obtained from culture after CMV antigen stimulation.

In nucleotides, the CDR3 is TGTGCCAGCAGCTTAAAGAGGACTAGCGGGAGGAGATGGGATGAGCAGTTCTTC. This encodes CASSLKRTSGRRWDEQFF. This chain joins TRBV11-2 and TRBJ2-1; TRBD2 aligns across 14 bases. Germline CDR1 is SGHAT and CDR2 is FQNNGV. The CDR3 has 18 residues. The J segment lost 8 bases and the V segment lost 2 bases, leaving 11 bases of the junction unmatched.